This TCR beta chain was observed in a study of vaccination and CD4 T cells after COVID-19. Study-wide background: Nasal swab PCR had shown SARS-CoV-2 positivity in the convalescent patients (roughly 9 mild cases, one severe case).

With the Oncomine TCR Beta short-read assay, DNA from cultured CD4+ T cells was sequenced. One entry per CDR3 protein results from TCRdb running MiXCR on the PCR reads. Of some 16,000 distinct CDR3 sequences in the sample, roughly three fifths were seen once. Stated treatment: roughly 11-day PBMC culture with coronavirus spike peptide pools or control peptides (ViraFEST assay). TCR sequencing followed the expansion of antigen-specific T cells with peptide pools in ViraFEST. With around 9.4 ug/ml peptide pools and approximately 10 IU/ml IL-2, PBMCs were cultured at some 2 million per well. As to this clonotype: Its target is unknown.

The junction had 5 bases not matched to a gene; V was cut back by 9 bases and J by 7 bases. Germline values: CDR1 SNHLY, CDR2 FYNNEI. The CDR3 length is 12 residues. Sequencing input: CD4+ T cells from blood, cultured in vitro. This clonotype originated in a human donor who had recovered from COVID-19. The chain combines TRBV2 with TRBJ2-2, with 7 nucleotides matching TRBD2. The CDR3 here is CASRLAGGELFF. CDR3 sequence (DNA): TGTGCCAGTCGACTAGCTGGCGGGGAGCTGTTTTTT.